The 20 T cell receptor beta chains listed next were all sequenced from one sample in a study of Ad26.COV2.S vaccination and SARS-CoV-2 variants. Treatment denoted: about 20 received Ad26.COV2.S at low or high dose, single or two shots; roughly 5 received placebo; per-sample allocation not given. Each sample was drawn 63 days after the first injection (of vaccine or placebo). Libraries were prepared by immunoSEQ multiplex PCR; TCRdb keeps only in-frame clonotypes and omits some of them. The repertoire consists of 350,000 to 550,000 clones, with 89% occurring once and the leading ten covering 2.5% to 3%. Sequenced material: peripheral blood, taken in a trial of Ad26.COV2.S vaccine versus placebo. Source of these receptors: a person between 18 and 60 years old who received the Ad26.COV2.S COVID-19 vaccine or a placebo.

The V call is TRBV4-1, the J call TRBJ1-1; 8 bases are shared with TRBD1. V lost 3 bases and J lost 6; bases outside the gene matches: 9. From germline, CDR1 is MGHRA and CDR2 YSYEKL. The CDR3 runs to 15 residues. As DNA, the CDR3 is TGCGCCAGCAGCCACCGGACAGGGATCGTGTCTGAAGCTTTCTTT. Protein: CASSHRTGIVSEAFF.

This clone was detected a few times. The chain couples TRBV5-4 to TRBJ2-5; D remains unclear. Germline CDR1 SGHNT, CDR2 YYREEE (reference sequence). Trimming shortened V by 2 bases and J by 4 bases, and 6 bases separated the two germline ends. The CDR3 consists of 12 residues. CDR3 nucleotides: TGTGCCAGCAGCTTACATAGAGAGACCCAGTACTTC. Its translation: CASSLHRETQYF.

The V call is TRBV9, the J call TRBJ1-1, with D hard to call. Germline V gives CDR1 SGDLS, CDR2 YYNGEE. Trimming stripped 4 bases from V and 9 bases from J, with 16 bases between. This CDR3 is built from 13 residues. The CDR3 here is CASSFGWGDQAFF. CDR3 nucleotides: TGTGCCAGCAGCTTCGGTTGGGGTGATCAAGCTTTCTTT.

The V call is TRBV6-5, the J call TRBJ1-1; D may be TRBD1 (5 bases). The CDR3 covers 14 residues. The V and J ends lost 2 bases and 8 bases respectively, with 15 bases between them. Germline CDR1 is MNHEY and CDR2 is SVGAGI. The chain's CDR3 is CASSYDGRGTEAFF. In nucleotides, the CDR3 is TGTGCCAGCAGTTACGACGGTCGGGGGACGGAAGCTTTCTTT.

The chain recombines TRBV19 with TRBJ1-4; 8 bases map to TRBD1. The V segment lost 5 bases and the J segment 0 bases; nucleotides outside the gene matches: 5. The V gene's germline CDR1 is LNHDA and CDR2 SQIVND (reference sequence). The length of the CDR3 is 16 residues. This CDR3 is CASSLRQGSTNEKLFF. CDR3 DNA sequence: TGTGCCAGTAGTCTTAGACAGGGGTCAACTAATGAAAAACTGTTTTTT.

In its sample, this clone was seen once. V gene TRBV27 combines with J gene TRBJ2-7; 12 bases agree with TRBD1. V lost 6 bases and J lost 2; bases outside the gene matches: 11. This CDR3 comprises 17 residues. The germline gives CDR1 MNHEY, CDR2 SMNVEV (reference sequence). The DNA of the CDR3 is TGTGCCAGCAGGGCCACGGGACAGGGGGCAGTAACCTACGAGCAGTACGTC. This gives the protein CASRATGQGAVTYEQYV.

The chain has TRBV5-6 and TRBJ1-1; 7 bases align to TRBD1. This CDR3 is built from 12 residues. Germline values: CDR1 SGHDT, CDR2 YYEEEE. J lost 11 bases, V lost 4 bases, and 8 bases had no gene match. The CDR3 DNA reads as TGTGCCAGCAGCGGAGACAGGGCTGGGGCTTTCTTT. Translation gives CASSGDRAGAFF.

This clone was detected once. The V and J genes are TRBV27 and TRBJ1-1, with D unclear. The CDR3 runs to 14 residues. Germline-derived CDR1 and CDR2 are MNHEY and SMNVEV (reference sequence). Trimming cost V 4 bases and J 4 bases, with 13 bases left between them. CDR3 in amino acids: CASSWRARGTEAFF. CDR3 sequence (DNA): TGTGCCAGCAGTTGGCGGGCGCGAGGCACTGAAGCTTTCTTT.

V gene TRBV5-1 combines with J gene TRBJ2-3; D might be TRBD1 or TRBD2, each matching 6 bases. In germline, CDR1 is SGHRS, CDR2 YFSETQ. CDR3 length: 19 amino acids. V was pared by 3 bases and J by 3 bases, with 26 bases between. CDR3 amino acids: CASSSSLATGRVGTDTQYF. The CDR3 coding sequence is TGCGCCAGCAGCTCATCCCTAGCGACAGGACGGGTGGGGACAGATACGCAGTATTTT.

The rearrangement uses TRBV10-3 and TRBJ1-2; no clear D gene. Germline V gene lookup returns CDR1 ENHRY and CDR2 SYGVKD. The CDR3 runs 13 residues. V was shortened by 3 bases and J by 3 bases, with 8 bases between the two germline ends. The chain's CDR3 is CAISDNGDYGYTF. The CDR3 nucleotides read TGTGCCATCAGTGATAACGGGGACTATGGCTACACCTTC.

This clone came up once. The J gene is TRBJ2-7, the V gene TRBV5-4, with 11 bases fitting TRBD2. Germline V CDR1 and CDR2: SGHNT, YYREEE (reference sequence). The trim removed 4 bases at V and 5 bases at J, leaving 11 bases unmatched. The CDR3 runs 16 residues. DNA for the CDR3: TGTGCCAGCAGCGCGGGCGGTAGCGGGAGGGTCGACGAGCAGTACGTC. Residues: CASSAGGSGRVDEQYV.

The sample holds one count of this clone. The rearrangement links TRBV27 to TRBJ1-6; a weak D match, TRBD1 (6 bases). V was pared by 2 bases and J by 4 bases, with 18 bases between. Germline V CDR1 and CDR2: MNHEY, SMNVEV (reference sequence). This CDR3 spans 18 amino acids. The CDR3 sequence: CASSLSYGVGGYNSPLHF. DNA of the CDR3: TGTGCCAGCAGTTTAAGTTACGGGGTAGGGGGGTATAATTCACCCCTCCACTTT.

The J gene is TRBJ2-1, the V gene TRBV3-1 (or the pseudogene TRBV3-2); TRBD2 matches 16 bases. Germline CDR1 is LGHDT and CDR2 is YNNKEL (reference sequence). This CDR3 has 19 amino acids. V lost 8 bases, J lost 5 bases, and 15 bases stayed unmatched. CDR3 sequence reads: CASLRGPGLAGGPDNEQFF. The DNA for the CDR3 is TGTGCCAGCCTAAGGGGACCGGGACTAGCGGGGGGGCCCGACAATGAGCAGTTCTTC.

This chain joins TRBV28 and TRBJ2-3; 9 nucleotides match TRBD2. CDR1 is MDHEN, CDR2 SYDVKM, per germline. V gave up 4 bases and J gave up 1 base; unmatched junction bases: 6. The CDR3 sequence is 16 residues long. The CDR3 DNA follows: TGTGCCAGCAGTTCCCGTAGCGGGAGCGGCACAGATACGCAGTATTTT. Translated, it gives CASSSRSGSGTDTQYF.

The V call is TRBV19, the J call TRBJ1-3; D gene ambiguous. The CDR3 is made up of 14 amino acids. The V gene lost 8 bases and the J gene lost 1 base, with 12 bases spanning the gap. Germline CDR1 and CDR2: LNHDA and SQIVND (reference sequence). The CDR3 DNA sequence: TGTGCCAGTCACCGCTTATTTTCTGGAAACACCATATATTTT. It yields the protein CASHRLFSGNTIYF. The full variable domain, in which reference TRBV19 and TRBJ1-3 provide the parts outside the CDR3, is DGGITQSPKYLFRKEGQNVTLSCEQNLNHDAMYWYRQDPGQGLRLIYYSQIVNDFQKGDIAEGYSVSREKKESFPLTVTSAQKNPTAFYLCASHRLFSGNTIYFGEGSWLTVV.

The CDR3 loop reads CASSLARAGRIDEQFF. The DNA of the CDR3 is TGTGCCAGCAGCTTGGCTCGAGCGGGGCGGATAGATGAGCAGTTCTTC. The chain employs TRBV5-6 and TRBJ2-1, with 7 bases identical to TRBD2. CDR3 length equals 16 residues. CDR1 SGHDT and CDR2 YYEEEE come from the germline V gene. With V trimmed by 0 bases and J by 8 bases, 11 bases remained unmatched.

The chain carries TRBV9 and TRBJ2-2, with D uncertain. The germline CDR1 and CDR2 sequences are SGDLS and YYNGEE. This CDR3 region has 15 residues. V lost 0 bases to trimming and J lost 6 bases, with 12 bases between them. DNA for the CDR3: TGTGCCAGCAGCGTAGGGTGGGTTTTGCCCGGGGAGCTGTTTTTT. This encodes CASSVGWVLPGELFF.

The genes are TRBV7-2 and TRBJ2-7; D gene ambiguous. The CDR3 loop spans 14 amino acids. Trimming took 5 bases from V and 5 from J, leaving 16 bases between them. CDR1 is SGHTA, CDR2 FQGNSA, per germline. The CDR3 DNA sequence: TGTGCCAGCAGCCCTCCTCCCTGGGCGAACGAGCAGTACGTC. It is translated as CASSPPPWANEQYV.

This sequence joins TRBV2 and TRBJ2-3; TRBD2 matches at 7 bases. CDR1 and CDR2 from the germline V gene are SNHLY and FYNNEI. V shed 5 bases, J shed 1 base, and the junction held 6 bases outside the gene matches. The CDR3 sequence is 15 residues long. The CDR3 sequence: CASSPRGGGTDTQYF. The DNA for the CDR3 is TGTGCCAGCAGTCCCCGTGGGGGGGGCACAGATACGCAGTATTTT.

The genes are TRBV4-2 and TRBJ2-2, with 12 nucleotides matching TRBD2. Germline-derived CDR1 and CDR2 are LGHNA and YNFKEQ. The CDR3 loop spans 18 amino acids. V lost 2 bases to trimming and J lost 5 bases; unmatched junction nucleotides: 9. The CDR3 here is CASSQRLAGGLGTGELFF. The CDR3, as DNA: TGTGCCAGCAGCCAAAGGCTAGCGGGGGGGCTAGGAACCGGGGAGCTGTTTTTT.